This T cell receptor (beta chain) stems from a study of OX40 agonist ivuxolimab in advanced cancers. Study background: Patients were roughly 81% male with ages roughly 23 to 79, mean around 61. Notes on the study in general: No determination was made of the antigen specificity of the expanded peripheral T cells.

V was clipped by 1 base and J by 3 bases, with 4 bases between them. Germline-derived CDR1 and CDR2 are SGHTA and FQGNSA. There are 12 residues in the CDR3. Remarks on this clone: Antigen unknown.

The protocol was immunoSEQ multiplex PCR, while the TCRdb copy is restricted to in-frame clones and leaves out a portion. The sample has about 62,000 clones; 65% to 90% are singletons. The sequencing here drew on CD4+ or CD8+ T cells sorted from blood, taken in a trial of the OX40 agonist ivuxolimab. The rearrangement uses TRBV7-2 and TRBJ2-7; D not certain. The TCR was taken from an adult with an advanced solid tumor such as melanoma, head and neck, liver or kidney cancer. As DNA, the CDR3 is TGTGCCAGCAGCTTAGTGGGCTACGAGCAGTACTTC. Encoded protein: CASSLVGYEQYF.